Listed below are T cell receptor beta chains from one sample, sequenced in a study of Ad26.COV2.S vaccination and SARS-CoV-2 variants. The table came from immunoSEQ multiplex PCR; TCRdb's copy has only in-frame clones and leaves some out. The data show about 350,000 clones, with 75% to 90% seen just once and about 10% held by the top ten. Sequenced here: peripheral blood, sampled in a trial of Ad26.COV2.S vaccine versus placebo. The receptor set was obtained from a person between 18 and 59 years old who received the Ad26.COV2.S COVID-19 vaccine or a placebo. CDR3s include the opening cysteine and the closing phenylalanine or tryptophan. The order of the fields is clone size, V gene, J gene, CDR3 length, CDR3 protein. Clone size is shown for a subset of rows, as once, few, many or a class of expanded clone.

.	TRBV4-1	TRBJ1-1	14	CASSQDHERDWAFF
.	TRBV3-1/TRBV3-2	TRBJ2-7	15	CASSQDISFSYEQYF
.	TRBV18	TRBJ2-5	13	CASSQGQAETQYF
.	TRBV6-5	TRBJ1-2	14	CASSSRGVVYGYTF
.	TRBV11-2	TRBJ2-1	16	CASSLGEASRRDEQFF
.	TRBV6-5	TRBJ2-1	14	CASTRDRVLNEQFF
.	TRBV18	TRBJ2-2	15	CASSPPGLPGGELFF
.	TRBV18	TRBJ2-7	13	CASSPPRVNEQYF
.	TRBV11-3	TRBJ2-1	15	CASSLDGTSGREQFF
.	TRBV19	TRBJ2-7	15	CASSRMDSRAGEQYF
.	TRBV5-1	TRBJ2-7	13	CASSSPDRSEQYF
.	TRBV3-1/TRBV3-2	TRBJ2-1	19	CASSQTTGGRGSSYNEQFF
.	TRBV9	TRBJ1-1	15	CASSAQGAHDTEAFF
.	TRBV14	TRBJ2-3	15	CASSQVAGTGDTQYF
.	TRBV27	TRBJ1-2	15	CASSPTGFRGYGYTF
.	TRBV9	TRBJ2-3	14	CASSTGLGADTQYF
once	TRBV19	TRBJ1-2	16	CASSGRQGGISYGYTF
.	TRBV19	TRBJ2-2	16	CASTESGGQGLGELFF
.	TRBV5-1	TRBJ1-4	15	CASTSGSLANEKLFF
.	TRBV6-4	TRBJ1-4	15	CASSDSGGMREKLFF
.	TRBV28	TRBJ2-7	13	CASGRQVSYEQYF
.	TRBV9	TRBJ1-1	15	CASSTRPTLNTEAFF
.	TRBV9	TRBJ1-6	15	CASSVAGGANSPLHF
.	TRBV10-3	TRBJ2-2	15	CAITAGGPGTGELFF
.	TRBV14	TRBJ2-1	15	CASSALGGPLDEQFF
once	TRBV4-1	TRBJ2-2	15	CASSHGQGITGELFF
.	TRBV4-3	TRBJ2-7	15	CASSQEVTPRYEQYF
once	TRBV7-2	TRBJ1-2	15	CASSPTGQGSDGYTF
.	TRBV29-1	TRBJ1-2	11	CSAGQNYGYTF
.	TRBV10-3	TRBJ2-7	13	CAIRRDEGDEQYF
once	TRBV6-6	TRBJ2-4	15	CASSPQGSFGVDQYF
.	TRBV20-1	TRBJ2-7	11	CSASRGYEQYF
.	TRBV28	TRBJ1-5	16	CASSSPSAGFNQPQHF
.	TRBV10-3	TRBJ1-1	14	CAISEAGGGTEAFF
.	TRBV27	TRBJ1-2	15	CASSTNPGRDYGYTF
few	TRBV7-9	TRBJ2-7	16	CASSLLGAGASYEQYF
.	TRBV5-1	TRBJ2-1	15	CASSLVGQGENEQFF
.	TRBV30	TRBJ1-5	14	CAWTKRGGGQPQHF
.	TRBV7-2	TRBJ2-1	15	CASSLGSQSYNEQFF
.	TRBV28	TRBJ2-1	16	CASSGGGPSSYNEQFF
few	TRBV6-5	TRBJ1-2	14	CASKGRKENYGYTF